This T cell receptor (beta chain) stems from a study of beta chain features in type 1 diabetes. Study information: All of the samples together had 107,917,701 sorted cells examined.

V was clipped by 5 bases and J by 1 base; unmatched bases: 4. The CDR3 is 15 residues long. Germline values: CDR1 MNHEY, CDR2 SVGAGI. Study-wide points: Lower insertion and higher deletion counts appeared at VDJ junctions in type 1 diabetes patients. Significant though moderate, a shortening of TCRB CDR3s appeared in all four CD4+ subsets of Type 1 diabetes patients.

There are a few counts of this clone. Its specificity is unknown. Every bit of the isolated RNA underwent reverse transcription, so sequencing read expressed TCRB transcripts. Sequenced by immunoSEQ multiplex PCR; TCRdb stores in-frame clones only, minus some. The sample shows hundreds of thousands of clones, roughly 13% of them seen only once. The sequence came from a young man with type 1 diabetes. The sequencing sample was made of naive CD4+ T cells from blood. The V call is TRBV6-5, the J call TRBJ1-2; 10 bases fit TRBD1. The CDR3 is CASSGRTGGNYGYTF. The CDR3 nucleotides are TGTGCCAGCAGTGGACGGACAGGGGGTAACTATGGCTACACCTTC.